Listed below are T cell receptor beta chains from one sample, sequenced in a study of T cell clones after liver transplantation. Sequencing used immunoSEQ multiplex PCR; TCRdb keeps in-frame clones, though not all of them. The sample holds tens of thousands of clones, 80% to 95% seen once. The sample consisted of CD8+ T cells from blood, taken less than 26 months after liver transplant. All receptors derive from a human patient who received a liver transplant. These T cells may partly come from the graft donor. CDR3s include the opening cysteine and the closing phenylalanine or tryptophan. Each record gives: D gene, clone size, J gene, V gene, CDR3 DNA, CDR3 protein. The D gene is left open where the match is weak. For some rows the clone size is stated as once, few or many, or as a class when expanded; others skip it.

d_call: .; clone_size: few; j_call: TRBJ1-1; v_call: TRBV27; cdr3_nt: TGTGCCAGCAGTTCTCGGGGGGCAAGATACCTTGAAGCTTTCTTT; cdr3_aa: CASSSRGARYLEAFF
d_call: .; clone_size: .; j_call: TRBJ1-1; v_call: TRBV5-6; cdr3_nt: TGTGCCAGCAGCTTGGCTTCCGGGACTGAAGCTTTCTTT; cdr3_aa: CASSLASGTEAFF
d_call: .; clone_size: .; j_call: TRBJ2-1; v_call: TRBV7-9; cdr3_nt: TGTGCCAGCAGCTTAGTCAAGACTCTGAATGAGCAGTTCTTC; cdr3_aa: CASSLVKTLNEQFF
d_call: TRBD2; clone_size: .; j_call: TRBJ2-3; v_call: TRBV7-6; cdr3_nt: TGTGCCAGCAGCTTAGGAGACGGGAGGTTCACAGATACGCAGTATTTT; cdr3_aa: CASSLGDGRFTDTQYF
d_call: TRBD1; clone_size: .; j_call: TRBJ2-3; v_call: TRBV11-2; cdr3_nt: TGTGCCAGCAGCACCAGACAGGGGGGCACAGATACGCAGTATTTT; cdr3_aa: CASSTRQGGTDTQYF
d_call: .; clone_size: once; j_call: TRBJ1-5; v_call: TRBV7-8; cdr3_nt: TGTGCCAGCAGCTCCAATGACGGGGGCAATCAGCCCCAGCATTTT; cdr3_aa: CASSSNDGGNQPQHF
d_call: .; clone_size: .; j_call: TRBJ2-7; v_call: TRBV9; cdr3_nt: TGTGCCAGCAGCAACCCCGGGGCAGGAGCCTACGAGCAGTACTTC; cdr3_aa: CASSNPGAGAYEQYF
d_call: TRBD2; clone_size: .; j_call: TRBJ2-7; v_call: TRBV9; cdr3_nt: TGTGCCAGCAGCGTAGGCGGGAGTAACCCCTACGAGCAGTACTTC; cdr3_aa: CASSVGGSNPYEQYF
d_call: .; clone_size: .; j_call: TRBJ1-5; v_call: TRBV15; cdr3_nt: TGTGCCACCAGCCTGGGGGGGACGAGCCCGCTCAATCAGCCCCAGCATTTT; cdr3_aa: CATSLGGTSPLNQPQHF
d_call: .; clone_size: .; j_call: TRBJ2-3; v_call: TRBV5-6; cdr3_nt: TGTGCCAGCAGCTTGGGAGCGTCGACGCAGTATTTT; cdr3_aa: CASSLGASTQYF
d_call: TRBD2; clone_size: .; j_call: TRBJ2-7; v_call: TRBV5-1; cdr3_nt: TGCGCCAGCAGCTTGGGACTAGCGGGAGTCGAGCAGTACTTC; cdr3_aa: CASSLGLAGVEQYF
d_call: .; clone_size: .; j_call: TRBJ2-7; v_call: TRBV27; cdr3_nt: TGTGCCAGCAGTCACCCGTTTGACGAGCAGTACTTC; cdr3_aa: CASSHPFDEQYF
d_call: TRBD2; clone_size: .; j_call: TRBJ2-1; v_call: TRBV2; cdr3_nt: TGTGCCAGCACCTCCACCCCTAGCGGGAGGTACAATGAGCAGTTCTTC; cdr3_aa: CASTSTPSGRYNEQFF
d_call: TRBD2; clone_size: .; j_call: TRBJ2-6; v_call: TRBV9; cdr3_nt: TGTGCCAGCAGCGCCCCCGTAGTAGCGGGACCGTCTGGGGCCAACGTCCTGACTTTC; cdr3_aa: CASSAPVVAGPSGANVLTF
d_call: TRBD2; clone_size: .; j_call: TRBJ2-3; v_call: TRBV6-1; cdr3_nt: TGTGCCAGCAGTGAATTGGGACTAGTGATTACGCAGTATTTT; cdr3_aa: CASSELGLVITQYF
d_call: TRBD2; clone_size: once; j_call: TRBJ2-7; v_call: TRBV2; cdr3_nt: TGTGCCAGCAGTTCCGGGACTAGCGGGAGGGCCTCCTACGAGCAGTACTTC; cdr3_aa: CASSSGTSGRASYEQYF
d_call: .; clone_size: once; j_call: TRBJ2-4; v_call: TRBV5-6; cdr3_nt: TGTGCCAGCAGCTTCGGGCAGGGAGCGGGTAACATTCAGTACTTC; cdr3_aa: CASSFGQGAGNIQYF
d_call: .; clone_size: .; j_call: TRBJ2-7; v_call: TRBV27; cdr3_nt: TGTGCCAGCAGTTTGGGTGGGGGGCCCGGAGAGCAGTACTTC; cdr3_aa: CASSLGGGPGEQYF
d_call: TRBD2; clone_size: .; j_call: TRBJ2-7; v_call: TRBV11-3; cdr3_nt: TGTGCCAGCACCGCCGGGAGGGGGGAGAGCTCCTACGAGCAGTACTTC; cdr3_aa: CASTAGRGESSYEQYF
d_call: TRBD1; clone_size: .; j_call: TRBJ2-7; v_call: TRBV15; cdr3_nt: TGTGCCACCAGCAGAGGTCCGGACAGGGCCTACGAGCAGTACTTC; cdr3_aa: CATSRGPDRAYEQYF